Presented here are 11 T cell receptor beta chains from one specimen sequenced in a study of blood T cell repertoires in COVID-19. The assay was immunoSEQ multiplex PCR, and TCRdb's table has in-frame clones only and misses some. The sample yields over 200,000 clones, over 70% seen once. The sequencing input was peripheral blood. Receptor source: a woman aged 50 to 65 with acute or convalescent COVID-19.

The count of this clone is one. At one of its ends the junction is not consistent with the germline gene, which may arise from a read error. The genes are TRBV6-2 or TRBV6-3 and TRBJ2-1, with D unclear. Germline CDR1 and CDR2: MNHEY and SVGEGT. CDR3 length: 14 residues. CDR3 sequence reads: CASSYIDSSNEQFF. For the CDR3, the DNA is TGTGCCAGCAGTTATATAGATTCCTCCAATGAGCAGTTCTTC.

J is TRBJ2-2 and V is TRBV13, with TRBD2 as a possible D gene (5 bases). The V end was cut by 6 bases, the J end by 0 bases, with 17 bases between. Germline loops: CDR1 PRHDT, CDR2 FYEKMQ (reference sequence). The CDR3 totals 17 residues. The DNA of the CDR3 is TGTGCCAGCAGATCGGGAAGGTCCTTCGCGAACACCGGGGAGCTGTTTTTT. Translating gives CASRSGRSFANTGELFF.

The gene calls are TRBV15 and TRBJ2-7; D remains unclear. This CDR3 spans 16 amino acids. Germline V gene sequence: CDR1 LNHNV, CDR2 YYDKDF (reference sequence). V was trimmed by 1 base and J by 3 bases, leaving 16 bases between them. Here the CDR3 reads CATSRGGTLPRYEQYF. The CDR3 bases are TGTGCCACCAGCAGAGGCGGCACGCTTCCCCGCTACGAGCAGTACTTC. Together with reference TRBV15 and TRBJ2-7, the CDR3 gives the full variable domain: DAMVIQNPRYQVTQFGKPVTLSCSQTLNHNVMYWYQQKSSQAPKLLFHYYDKDFNNEADTPDNFQSRRPNTSFCFLDIRSPGLGDTAMYLCATSRGGTLPRYEQYFGPGTRLTVT.

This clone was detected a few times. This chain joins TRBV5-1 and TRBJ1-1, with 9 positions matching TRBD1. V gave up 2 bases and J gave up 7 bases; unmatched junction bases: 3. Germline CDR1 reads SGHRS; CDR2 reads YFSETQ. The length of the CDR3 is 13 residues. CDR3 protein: CASSFMTGGEAFF. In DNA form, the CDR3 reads TGCGCCAGCAGCTTTATGACAGGGGGTGAAGCTTTCTTT.

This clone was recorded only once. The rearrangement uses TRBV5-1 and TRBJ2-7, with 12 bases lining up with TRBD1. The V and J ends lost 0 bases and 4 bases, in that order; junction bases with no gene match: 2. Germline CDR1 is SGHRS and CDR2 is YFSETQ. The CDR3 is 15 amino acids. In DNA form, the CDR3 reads TGCGCCAGCAGCTTGGGGGGACAGGGGGCTTACGAGCAGTACTTC. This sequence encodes CASSLGGQGAYEQYF.

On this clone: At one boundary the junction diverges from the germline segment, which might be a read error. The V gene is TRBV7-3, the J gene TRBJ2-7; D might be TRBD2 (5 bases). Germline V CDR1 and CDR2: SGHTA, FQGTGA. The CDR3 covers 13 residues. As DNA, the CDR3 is TGTGCCGGCAGCTTCGGGAAAAACTACGAGCAGTACTTC. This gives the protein CAGSFGKNYEQYF.

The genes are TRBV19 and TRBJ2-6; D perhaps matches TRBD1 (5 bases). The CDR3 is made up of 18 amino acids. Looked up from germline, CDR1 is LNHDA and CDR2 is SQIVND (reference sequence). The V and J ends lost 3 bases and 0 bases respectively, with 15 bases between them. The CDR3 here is CASSIGSRQGSGANVLTF. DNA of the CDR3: TGTGCCAGTAGTATTGGGTCCCGTCAGGGCTCTGGGGCCAACGTCCTGACTTTC.

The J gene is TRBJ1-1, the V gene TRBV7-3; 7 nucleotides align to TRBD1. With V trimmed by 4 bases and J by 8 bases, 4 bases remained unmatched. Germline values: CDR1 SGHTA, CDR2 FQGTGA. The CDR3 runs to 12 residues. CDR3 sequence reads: CASSSPQGEAFF. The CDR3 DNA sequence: TGTGCCAGCAGCTCCCCACAGGGGGAAGCTTTCTTT. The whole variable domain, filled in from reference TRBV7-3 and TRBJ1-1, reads GAGVSQTPSNKVTEKGKYVELRCDPISGHTALYWYRQSLGQGPEFLIYFQGTGAADDSGLPNDRFFAVRPEGSVSTLKIQRTERGDSAVYLCASSSPQGEAFFGQGTRLTVV.

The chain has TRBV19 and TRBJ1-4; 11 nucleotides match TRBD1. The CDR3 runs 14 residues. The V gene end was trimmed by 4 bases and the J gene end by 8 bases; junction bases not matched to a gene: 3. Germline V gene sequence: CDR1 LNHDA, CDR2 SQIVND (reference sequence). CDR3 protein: CASSTGQGGEKLFF. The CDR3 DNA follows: TGTGCCAGTAGTACGGGACAGGGGGGCGAAAAACTGTTTTTT. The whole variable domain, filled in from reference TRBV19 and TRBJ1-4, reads DGGITQSPKYLFRKEGQNVTLSCEQNLNHDAMYWYRQDPGQGLRLIYYSQIVNDFQKGDIAEGYSVSREKKESFPLTVTSAQKNPTAFYLCASSTGQGGEKLFFGSGTQLSVL.

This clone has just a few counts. The CDR3 DNA reads TGTGCCAGCAGCCGCGCGACAGACTCTGGAAACACCATATATTTT. Translated: CASSRATDSGNTIYF. V gene TRBV5-5 combines with J gene TRBJ1-3, with D perhaps TRBD1 (5 bases). Germline CDR1 and CDR2: SGHKS and YYEKEE (reference sequence). There are 15 residues in the CDR3. The V end lost 4 bases, the J end lost 0 bases, and 11 bases lay between the germline ends.

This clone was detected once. The CDR3 DNA follows: TGCGCCAGCAGTTCGGGTTTTAATGAAAAACTGTTTTTT. Its translation: CASSSGFNEKLFF. The gene calls are TRBV5-1 and TRBJ1-4; D unclear. The CDR3 totals 13 residues. Germline V gene data show CDR1 as SGHRS and CDR2 as YFSETQ. With 5 bases removed from V and 4 bases from J, the gap between germline ends came to 9 bases.